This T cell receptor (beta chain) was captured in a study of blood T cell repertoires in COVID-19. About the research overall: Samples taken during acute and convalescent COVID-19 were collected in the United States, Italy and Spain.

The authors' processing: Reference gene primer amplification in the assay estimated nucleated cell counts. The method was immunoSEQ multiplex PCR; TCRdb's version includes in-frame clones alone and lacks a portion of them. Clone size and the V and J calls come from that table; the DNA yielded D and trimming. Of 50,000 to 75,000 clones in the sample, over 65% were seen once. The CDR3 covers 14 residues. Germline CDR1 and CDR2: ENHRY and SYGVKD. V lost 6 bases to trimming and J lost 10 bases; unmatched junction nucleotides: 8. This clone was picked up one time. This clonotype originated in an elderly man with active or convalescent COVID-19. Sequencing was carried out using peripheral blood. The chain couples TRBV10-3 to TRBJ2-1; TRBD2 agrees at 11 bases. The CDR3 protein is CAISAGLAVVEQFF. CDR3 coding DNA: TGTGCCATCAGCGCGGGACTAGCGGTTGTCGAGCAGTTCTTC.